Listed below are T cell receptor beta chains from one sample, sequenced in a study of cytomegalovirus exposure and HLA in healthy donors. Assay used: immunoSEQ multiplex PCR; TCRdb lists only in-frame clones, some missing. The sample carries approximately 60,000 clones, more than 80% recorded once. The sample taken for sequencing was PBMCs. The receptors shown here come from a woman under 30 in good health and CMV-seronegative. Each CDR3 is given with its conserved first and last residue. Each record gives: CDR3 DNA, CDR3 protein, V gene, J gene, clone size, D gene. A D gene is named only where the DNA matches it firmly. Clone size is given for some rows only: seen once, a few or many times, or a class if the clone is expanded.

TGTGCCAGCAGCACTCCGACGGAGTCCTACAATGAGCAGTTCTTC	CASSTPTESYNEQFF	TRBV7-6	TRBJ2-1	once	-
TGTGCCAGCAGCCAGGGGGACAGGGTAAGCGGCAATCAGCCCCAGCATTTT	CASSQGDRVSGNQPQHF	TRBV7-9	TRBJ1-5	-	TRBD1
TGCAGCGTCGGCGGGACTAGCGGGACAACAGATACGCAGTATTTT	CSVGGTSGTTDTQYF	TRBV29-1	TRBJ2-3	-	TRBD2
TGTGCCAGCAGGGAACAGGTTCAAGAGACCCAGTACTTC	CASREQVQETQYF	TRBV6-5	TRBJ2-5	-	-
TGCGCCAGCAGGTTAACAGGATTTTCGAACACCGGGGAGCTGTTTTTT	CASRLTGFSNTGELFF	TRBV5-1	TRBJ2-2	-	-
TGTGCCAGCAGCTTAGGGGTTACTAGCGGGAGAGGCGTCACCGGGGAGCTGTTTTTT	CASSLGVTSGRGVTGELFF	TRBV7-6	TRBJ2-2	-	TRBD2
TGTGCCATCAGTTCGTCAGGACTGGAAAACATTCAGTACTTC	CAISSSGLENIQYF	TRBV10-3	TRBJ2-4	-	-
TGTGCCAGCTTGAGGTCGGGGGGCGAAGGCGAAAAACTGTTTTTT	CASLRSGGEGEKLFF	TRBV2	TRBJ1-4	once	-
TGTGCCAGTAGTTACGGGTCCTACCTCTATGGCTACACCTTC	CASSYGSYLYGYTF	TRBV19	TRBJ1-2	few	-
TGTGCCAGCAGTTACGGGGGGAGTGGCACTGAAGCTTTCTTT	CASSYGGSGTEAFF	TRBV6-5	TRBJ1-1	-	-
TGTGCCAGCAGCGGGACTAGCGGGACCACAGATACGCAGTATTTT	CASSGTSGTTDTQYF	TRBV6-1	TRBJ2-3	-	TRBD2
TGTGCCAGTTCACAGGGGGTGTTGGCCACTGAAGCTTTCTTT	CASSQGVLATEAFF	TRBV7-8	TRBJ1-1	once	TRBD1
TGTGCCAGCAGCCCCCTGGGGCGGATAAGATTCACAGATACGCAGTATTTT	CASSPLGRIRFTDTQYF	TRBV7-2	TRBJ2-3	-	-
TGTGCCAGCTCATCAGGGAACACCGGGGAGCTGTTTTTT	CASSSGNTGELFF	TRBV18	TRBJ2-2	-	-